This TCR beta chain comes out of a study of spatial heterogeneity in lung cancer. The CDR3 has 13 amino acids. V trimming: 5 bases; J trimming: 1 base; junction bases outside the gene matches: 2. CDR1 is DFQATT and CDR2 is SNEGSKA in the germline V gene (reference sequence). TCRdb redid the calling of the 5' RACE reads with MiXCR, one entry per CDR3 protein. In the table there are around 13,000 distinct CDR3 sequences, roughly 7% of which are singletons. Study findings and constraints: Tumoral mutation counts were tracked by counts of expanded intratumoral alpha and beta TCRs.

Noted time point: sample taken at primary tumor resection. This clonotype was found many times. The antigen remains undetermined. The V and J genes are TRBV20-1 and TRBJ2-3; 8 nucleotides line up with TRBD2. The clonotype originates from a female donor with early-stage non-small cell lung cancer. The specimen comprised lung tumor tissue, sampled at surgery. The CDR3 loop is CSAALAGTDTQYF. The CDR3 bases are TGCAGTGCTGCACTAGCGGGCACAGATACGCAGTATTTT.